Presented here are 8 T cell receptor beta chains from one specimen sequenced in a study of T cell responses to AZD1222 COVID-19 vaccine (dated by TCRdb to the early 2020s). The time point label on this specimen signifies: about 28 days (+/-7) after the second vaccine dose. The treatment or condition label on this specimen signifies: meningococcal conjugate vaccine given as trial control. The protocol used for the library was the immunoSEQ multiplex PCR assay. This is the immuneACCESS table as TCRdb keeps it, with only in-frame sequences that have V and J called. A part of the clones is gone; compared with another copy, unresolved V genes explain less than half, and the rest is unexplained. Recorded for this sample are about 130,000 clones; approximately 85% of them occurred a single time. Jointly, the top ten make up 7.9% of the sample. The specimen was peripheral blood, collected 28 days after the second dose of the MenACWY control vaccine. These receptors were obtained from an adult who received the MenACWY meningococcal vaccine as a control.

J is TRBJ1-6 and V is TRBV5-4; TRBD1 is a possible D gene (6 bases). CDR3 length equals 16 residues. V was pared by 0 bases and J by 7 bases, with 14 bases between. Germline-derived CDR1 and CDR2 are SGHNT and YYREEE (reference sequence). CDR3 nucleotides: TGTGCCAGCAGCTTGGCTAGGCAGGGGAGCAATTCACCCCTCCACTTT. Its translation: CASSLARQGSNSPLHF. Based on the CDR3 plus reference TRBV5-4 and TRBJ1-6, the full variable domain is ETGVTQSPTHLIKTRGQQVTLRCSSQSGHNTVSWYQQALGQGPQFIFQYYREEENGRGNFPPRFSGLQFPNYSSELNVNALELDDSALYLCASSLARQGSNSPLHFGNGTRLTVT.

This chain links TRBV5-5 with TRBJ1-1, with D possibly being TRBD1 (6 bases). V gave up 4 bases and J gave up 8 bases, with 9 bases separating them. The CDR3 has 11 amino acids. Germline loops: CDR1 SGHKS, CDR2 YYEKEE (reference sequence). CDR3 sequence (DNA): TGTGCCAGCAGCCGCCAGGGGGAAGCTTTCTTT. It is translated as CASSRQGEAFF.

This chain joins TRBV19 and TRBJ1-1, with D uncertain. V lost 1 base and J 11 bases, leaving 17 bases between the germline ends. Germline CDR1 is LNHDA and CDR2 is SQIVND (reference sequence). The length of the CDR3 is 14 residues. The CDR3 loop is CASSIGGSGSVAFF. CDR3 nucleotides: TGTGCCAGTAGTATAGGAGGTTCCGGGTCGGTGGCTTTCTTT.

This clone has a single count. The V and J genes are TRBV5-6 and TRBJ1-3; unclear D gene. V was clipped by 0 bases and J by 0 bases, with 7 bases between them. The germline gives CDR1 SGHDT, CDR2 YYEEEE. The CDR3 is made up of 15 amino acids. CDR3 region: CASSLGPLSGNTIYF. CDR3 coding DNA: TGTGCCAGCAGCTTGGGCCCCCTCTCTGGAAACACCATATATTTT. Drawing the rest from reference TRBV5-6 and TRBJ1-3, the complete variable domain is DAGVTQSPTHLIKTRGQQVTLRCSPKSGHDTVSWYQQALGQGPQFIFQYYEEEERQRGNFPDRFSGHQFPNYSSELNVNALLLGDSALYLCASSLGPLSGNTIYFGEGSWLTVV.

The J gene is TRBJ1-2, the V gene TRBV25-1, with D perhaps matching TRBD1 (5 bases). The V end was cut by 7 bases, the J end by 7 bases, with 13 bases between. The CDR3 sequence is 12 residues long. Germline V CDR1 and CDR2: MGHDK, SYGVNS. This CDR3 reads CASTGGGIGYTF. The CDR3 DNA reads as TGTGCCAGCACCGGGGGGGGAATTGGCTACACCTTC.

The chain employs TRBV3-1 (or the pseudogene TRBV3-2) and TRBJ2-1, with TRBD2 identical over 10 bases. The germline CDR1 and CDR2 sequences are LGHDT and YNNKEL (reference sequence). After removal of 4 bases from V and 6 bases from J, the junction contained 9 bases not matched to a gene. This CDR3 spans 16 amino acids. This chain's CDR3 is CASSPFLAGEGNEQFF. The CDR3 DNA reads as TGTGCCAGCAGCCCGTTCCTAGCGGGAGAGGGCAATGAGCAGTTCTTC.

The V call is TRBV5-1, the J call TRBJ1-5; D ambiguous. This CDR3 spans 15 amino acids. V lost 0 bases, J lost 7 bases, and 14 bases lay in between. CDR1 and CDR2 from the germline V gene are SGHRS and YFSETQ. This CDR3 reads CASSLVPEIGQPQHF. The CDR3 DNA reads TGCGCCAGCAGCTTGGTCCCAGAGATAGGCCAGCCCCAGCATTTT.

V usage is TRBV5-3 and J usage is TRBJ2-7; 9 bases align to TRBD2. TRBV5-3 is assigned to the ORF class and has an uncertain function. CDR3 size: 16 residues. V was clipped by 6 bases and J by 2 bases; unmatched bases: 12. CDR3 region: CARTLRAGGPPYEQYF. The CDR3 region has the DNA TGTGCCAGAACCCTCCGGGCGGGAGGGCCCCCCTACGAGCAGTACTTC.